The T cell receptor beta chain described here comes from a study of blood T cell repertoires in COVID-19. Background on the study: COVID-19 samples collected from the United States, Italy and Spain covered acute and convalescent phases.

Per the study methods: Amplified reference gene primers provided the basis for estimating nucleated cell counts. The repertoire was sequenced with immunoSEQ multiplex PCR; TCRdb's copy has only in-frame clones and lacks some. D and trimming come from the DNA, and the V and J calls and clone size come from that table. The repertoire holds some 40,000 clones, with approximately 78% as singletons. Sample: peripheral blood. The receptor's source is a man aged 60 to 69 in a cohort sampled during active COVID-19.

The CDR3: CASKQGGSGELFF. CDR3 DNA sequence: TGCGCCAGCAAACAGGGCGGGTCCGGGGAGCTGTTTTTT. The rearrangement links TRBV5-1 to TRBJ2-2; D is possibly TRBD1 (6 bases). The V gene's germline CDR1 is SGHRS and CDR2 YFSETQ. The CDR3 totals 13 residues. Trimming left V 6 bases short and J 6 bases short, with 12 bases between.